What follows are 25 T cell receptor beta chains derived from one specimen sequenced in a study of T cells in Graves' hyperthyroidism and ophthalmopathy. What was amplified from RNA transcripts were TCR beta CDR3 regions. The TCR CDR3 first-round RT-PCR relied on the HTBI primer set. TCRdb itself ran the multiplex PCR reads through MiXCR, one entry per CDR3 protein. In the table there are over 350,000 distinct CDR3 sequences, about 14% of which are singletons. Sequences were obtained from blood. All receptors come from a man aged 18 to 30 with Graves' ophthalmopathy.

This clonotype was seen ten or more times. The genes are TRBV7-9 and TRBJ1-1; 7 positions agree with TRBD1. Losses at the gene ends were 5 bases for V and 1 base for J; bases not matched to a gene: 1. The CDR3 length is 13 residues. Per germline, CDR1 SEHNR and CDR2 FQNEAQ (reference sequence). The DNA of the CDR3 is TGTGCCAGCAGCGGGACAGCGAACACTGAAGCTTTCTTT. Residues: CASSGTANTEAFF. Drawing the rest from reference TRBV7-9 and TRBJ1-1, the complete variable domain is DTGVSQNPRHKITKRGQNVTFRCDPISEHNRLYWYRQTLGQGPEFLTYFQNEAQLEKSRLLSDRFSAERPKGSFSTLEIQRTEQGDSAMYLCASSGTANTEAFFGQGTRLTVV.

This rearrangement joins TRBV6-1 to TRBJ2-7; possible D gene TRBD1, 6 bases. Per the germline V gene, CDR1 is MNHNS and CDR2 is SASEGT. The germline V and J ends were trimmed by 7 bases and 2 bases, with 15 bases remaining between them. The CDR3 length is 14 residues. The CDR3 here is CASKPADRTYEQYF. The DNA of the CDR3 is TGTGCCAGCAAACCGGCGGACAGAACCTACGAGCAGTACTTC.

This clonotype occurred a few times. The CDR3 is CASSLAGSGVTGELFF. The CDR3 region has the DNA TGTGCCAGCAGCTTAGCCGGGTCAGGGGTGACCGGGGAGCTGTTTTTT. The V gene is TRBV7-9, the J gene TRBJ2-2; D possibly corresponds to TRBD1 (6 bases). There are 16 residues in the CDR3. Looked up from germline, CDR1 is SEHNR and CDR2 is FQNEAQ (reference sequence). Trimming took off 0 bases at V and 5 bases at J, with 13 bases between the two ends.

This clonotype was seen at least ten times. This chain connects TRBV12-3 or TRBV12-4 to TRBJ1-2; 8 bases align to TRBD1. The CDR3 spans 14 residues. V lost 6 bases and J lost 0; bases outside the gene matches: 3. This CDR3 reads CASRVQGANYGYTF. CDR3 bases: TGTGCCAGCAGAGTACAGGGGGCTAACTATGGCTACACCTTC.

About this clonotype itself: A much more abundant neighbour one base away suggests this may be a read error. The chain joins TRBV27 to TRBJ2-3, with TRBD2 matching 11 bases. The germline gives CDR1 MNHEY, CDR2 SMNVEV (reference sequence). The CDR3 loop spans 15 amino acids. The ends lost 6 bases at V and 1 base at J; junction bases unmatched: 3. CDR3 in DNA: TGTGCCAGCAGGGGGGGACTAGCGGGCACAGATACGCAGTATTTT. Its protein product is CASRGGLAGTDTQYF.

V and J are TRBV7-2 and TRBJ2-1; 11 bases are shared with TRBD1. Germline CDR1 SGHTA, CDR2 FQGNSA. V dropped 7 bases and J dropped 9; count of bases not matched to a gene: 11. The CDR3 sequence is 15 residues long. The CDR3: CASTLGPGTGGEQFF. The CDR3, as DNA: TGTGCCAGCACCCTAGGCCCCGGGACAGGGGGTGAGCAGTTCTTC.

This clonotype was detected a few times. The rearrangement uses TRBV19 and TRBJ1-1; unclear D gene. V dropped 2 bases and J dropped 4 bases, with 8 bases sitting between them. This CDR3 spans 13 amino acids. The germline V gene has CDR1 LNHDA and CDR2 SQIVND (reference sequence). The chain's CDR3 is CASSIRGGTEAFF. The CDR3 nucleotides read TGTGCCAGTAGTATACGGGGAGGCACTGAAGCTTTCTTT. Full variable domain (outside the CDR3, taken from reference TRBV19 and TRBJ1-1): DGGITQSPKYLFRKEGQNVTLSCEQNLNHDAMYWYRQDPGQGLRLIYYSQIVNDFQKGDIAEGYSVSREKKESFPLTVTSAQKNPTAFYLCASSIRGGTEAFFGQGTRLTVV.

This clonotype has ten or more counts. This chain links TRBV12-3 or TRBV12-4 with TRBJ2-1; no definite D call. The CDR3 length is 14 residues. V dropped 4 bases and J dropped 4 bases, with 11 bases sitting between them. The CDR3 nucleotides are TGTGCCAGCAGTTCCCGGAACCTATACAATGAGCAGTTCTTC. Its translation is CASSSRNLYNEQFF.

This clonotype has a count of ten or more. The V gene is TRBV11-3, the J gene TRBJ2-3; 9 bases align to TRBD2. The germline V gene encodes CDR1 SGHNT and CDR2 YENEEA. There are 17 residues in the CDR3. The trim removed 0 bases at V and 6 bases at J, leaving 10 bases unmatched. The CDR3 is CASSLEGVVLAGDTQYF. Here the CDR3 DNA reads TGTGCCAGCAGCTTAGAGGGGGTCGTCCTAGCGGGGGATACGCAGTATTTT.

This clonotype was observed many times. The chain carries TRBV20-1 and TRBJ1-2; TRBD1 matches at 10 bases. The CDR3 loop spans 14 amino acids. Unmatched junction bases numbered 6, after V lost 6 bases and J lost 2 bases. The germline V gene encodes CDR1 DFQATT and CDR2 SNEGSKA (reference sequence). Here the CDR3 DNA reads TGCAGTGCCCGCGGACAGGGGGAAAACTATGGCTACACCTTC. Translating gives CSARGQGENYGYTF.

The chain joins TRBV6-5 to TRBJ2-3; D may correspond to TRBD1 or TRBD2 (6 bases each). The CDR3 is made up of 15 amino acids. V dropped 2 bases and J dropped 8 bases, with 17 bases sitting between them. Germline V gene data show CDR1 as MNHEY and CDR2 as SVGAGI. The chain's CDR3 is CASSYMGGAGGTQYF. As DNA, the CDR3 is TGTGCCAGCAGTTACATGGGGGGCGCCGGGGGTACGCAGTATTTT.

This rearrangement joins TRBV20-1 to TRBJ1-5; D unclear. Germline V gives CDR1 DFQATT, CDR2 SNEGSKA (reference sequence). Trimming pared 4 bases from V and 5 bases from J, leaving 9 bases between. The CDR3 has 12 residues. As DNA, the CDR3 is TGCAGTGCTACGGACGGCTATCAGCCCCAGCATTTT. It is translated as CSATDGYQPQHF.

The J gene is TRBJ2-2, the V gene TRBV10-3; TRBD2 is a possible D gene (6 bases). Germline lookup yields CDR1 ENHRY and CDR2 SYGVKD. Trimming shortened V by 0 bases and J by 4 bases, and 18 bases separated the two germline ends. The CDR3 covers 18 residues. The DNA of the CDR3 is TGTGCCATCAGTGAGTCGAATGGAGGGGTCATGGGCACCGGGGAGCTGTTTTTT. Translation gives CAISESNGGVMGTGELFF.

This clonotype was recorded at least ten times. The V call is TRBV6-1, the J call TRBJ2-7; 9 bases agree with TRBD2. V lost 5 bases and J lost 0; bases outside the gene matches: 14. This CDR3 region has 18 residues. Germline loops: CDR1 MNHNS, CDR2 SASEGT. As DNA, the CDR3 is TGTGCCAGCAGTTATGTATTAGCGGGGGCCTCGAGCTCCTACGAGCAGTACTTC. Amino acid sequence: CASSYVLAGASSSYEQYF.

This clonotype was found a few times. The chain is built from TRBV9 and TRBJ2-1, with TRBD1 identical over 7 bases. This CDR3 has 14 amino acids. From germline, CDR1 is SGDLS and CDR2 YYNGEE. Trimming removed 3 bases from V and 5 bases from J; junction bases left unmatched: 5. CDR3 in amino acids: CASSGRDSHNEQFF. For the CDR3, the DNA is TGTGCCAGCAGCGGCCGGGACAGTCACAATGAGCAGTTCTTC.

In this sample, this clonotype turned up many times. The V and J genes are TRBV7-8 and TRBJ2-3, with 7 bases lining up with TRBD1. The germline V gene encodes CDR1 SGHVS and CDR2 FQNEAQ. J gave up 1 base and V 4 bases, and 14 bases lay outside the gene matches. CDR3 size: 18 residues. The CDR3 is CASSSSLTGPLGTDTQYF. CDR3 nucleotides: TGTGCCAGCAGCTCAAGCCTGACAGGGCCCCTAGGCACAGATACGCAGTATTTT.

The chain employs TRBV20-1 and TRBJ2-1, with 13 bases fitting TRBD2. CDR1 and CDR2 from the germline V gene are DFQATT and SNEGSKA (reference sequence). Trimming removed 6 bases from V and 5 bases from J; junction bases left unmatched: 10. The CDR3 covers 16 residues. The CDR3 DNA follows: TGCAGTGCCAGACGTCCGGGACTAGCGGGGAACAATGAGCAGTTCTTC. It yields the protein CSARRPGLAGNNEQFF.

This clonotype showed up many times. The V call is TRBV7-8, the J call TRBJ2-7; D tentatively fits TRBD1 or TRBD2 (5 bases each). Germline V gene sequence: CDR1 SGHVS, CDR2 FQNEAQ. Between the trimmed V and J ends, which lost 5 bases and 6 bases, there was a span of 11 bases. This CDR3 region has 12 residues. Written as DNA, the CDR3 is TGTGCCAGCAGCCCAGGGACCAGCGAGCAGTACTTC. This translates into CASSPGTSEQYF.

Ten or more counts support this clonotype. The V gene is TRBV15, the J gene TRBJ2-1; TRBD1 might be the D (6 bases). The CDR3 spans 14 residues. Germline lookup yields CDR1 LNHNV and CDR2 YYDKDF (reference sequence). Trimming stripped 0 bases from V and 6 bases from J, with 9 bases between. The CDR3 loop reads CATSRDPGVNEQFF. The DNA of the CDR3 is TGTGCCACCAGCAGAGATCCAGGGGTCAATGAGCAGTTCTTC.

The chain uses TRBV20-1 and TRBJ1-2; 9 nucleotides line up with TRBD1. Trimming removed 0 bases from V and 6 bases from J; junction bases left unmatched: 5. The CDR3 covers 14 residues. The germline CDR1 and CDR2 sequences are DFQATT and SNEGSKA (reference sequence). The CDR3, as DNA: TGCAGTGCTAGAGATAATACAGGGGGCCATGGCTACACCTTC. Its translation is CSARDNTGGHGYTF.

This clonotype came up many times. The V gene is TRBV7-2, the J gene TRBJ2-1; 11 nucleotides agree with TRBD2. V shed 3 bases and J 7 bases; nucleotides not matched to a gene: 2. The germline V gene encodes CDR1 SGHTA and CDR2 FQGNSA. The CDR3 is 14 amino acids. The DNA of the CDR3 is TGTGCCAGCAGCTTTAGCGGGGGGGCGAATGAGCAGTTCTTC. Translating it yields CASSFSGGANEQFF.

This clonotype was recorded at least ten times. The chain couples TRBV7-8 to TRBJ1-1; the match to TRBD1 covers 7 bases. This CDR3 contains 14 residues. The V segment lost 1 base and the J segment 11 bases; nucleotides outside the gene matches: 10. Looked up from germline, CDR1 is SGHVS and CDR2 is FQNEAQ. The CDR3 region has the DNA TGTGCCAGCAGCTTAGGGATCTCAGGACAGGAGGCTTTCTTT. As protein: CASSLGISGQEAFF.

V usage is TRBV7-9 and J usage is TRBJ1-5; TRBD1 matches at 7 bases. Per the germline V gene, CDR1 is SEHNR and CDR2 is FQNEAQ (reference sequence). V gave up 5 bases and J gave up 1 base; unmatched junction bases: 5. This CDR3 has 15 residues. The CDR3 sequence: CASSLQGLSNQPQHF. DNA for the CDR3: TGTGCCAGCAGCCTACAGGGGTTGAGCAATCAGCCCCAGCATTTT.

The chain joins TRBV9 to TRBJ2-7; D possibly uses TRBD1 or TRBD2 (7 bases each). Germline V gives CDR1 SGDLS, CDR2 YYNGEE. V lost 0 bases to trimming and J lost 6 bases, with 16 bases between them. The CDR3 extends over 15 amino acids. The CDR3 nucleotides read TGTGCCAGCAGCGTAGGGGAGGGGGCGGTCGGCGAGCAGTACTTC. It specifies CASSVGEGAVGEQYF. The full variable domain, with the rest looked up from reference TRBV9 and TRBJ2-7, is DSGVTQTPKHLITATGQRVTLRCSPRSGDLSVYWYQQSLDQGLQFLIQYYNGEERAKGNILERFSAQQFPDLHSELNLSSLELGDSALYFCASSVGEGAVGEQYFGPGTRLTVT.

In this sample, this clonotype turned up many times. The chain has TRBV5-1 and TRBJ2-5; 7 bases fit TRBD1. This CDR3 spans 12 amino acids. After removal of 10 bases from V and 3 bases from J, the junction contained 6 bases not matched to a gene. Looked up from germline, CDR1 is SGHRS and CDR2 is YFSETQ. The DNA of the CDR3 is TGCGCCTCCCGGACAGGCGAAGAGACCCAGTACTTC. Its protein product is CASRTGEETQYF.